The source of this TCR beta chain is a study of T cell responses to AZD1222 COVID-19 vaccine. About the study: Second doses at about 4 or about 12 weeks were pooled.

Study results and caveats: Once two AZD1222 doses were given, Spike-specific TCR breadth and depth went up. In all cases, repertoires were sampled only after the peak T cell response.

Here immunoSEQ multiplex PCR was the method, and the copy in TCRdb shows in-frame clones only, minus some. The sample carries approximately 110,000 clones, around 88% recorded once. The CDR3 spans 14 residues. Germline CDR1 and CDR2: SSHAT and FNYEAQ (reference sequence). As regards this clone: Its antigen is currently unknown. At one end the junction does not follow the germline gene, possibly because of a read error.

The clonotype was recovered from an adult in good health. The sequencing used peripheral blood, collected on day 0 of AZD1222 vaccination. The rearrangement links TRBV7-7 to TRBJ2-1; unclear D gene. For the CDR3, the DNA is TGTGCTAGCAGCTTATCATCGTCGTCGACTGAGCAGTTCTTC. This gives the protein CASSLSSSSTEQFF. Full variable domain (rest looked up from reference TRBV7-7 and TRBJ2-1): GAGVSQSPRYKVTKRGQDVTLRCDPISSHATLYWYQQALGQGPEFLTYFNYEAQPDKSGLPSDRFSAERPEGSISTLTIQRTEQRDSAMYRCASSLSSSSTEQFFGPGTRLTVL.